This entry lists 27 T cell receptor beta chains sequenced from one sample in a study of T cells in Graves' hyperthyroidism and ophthalmopathy. Authors of the study amplified TCR beta CDR3 regions from RNA transcripts. The TCR CDR3 first-round RT-PCR relied on the HTBI primer set. TCRdb reanalysed the multiplex PCR reads using MiXCR and keeps one entry per CDR3 protein. The data show around 560,000 distinct CDR3 sequences, over 15% seen once. The sample was blood. The source is a woman aged 18 to 35 with Graves' hyperthyroidism.

This sequence joins TRBV10-3 and TRBJ2-3, with TRBD2 matching over 9 bases. Germline V gene data show CDR1 as ENHRY and CDR2 as SYGVKD. The CDR3 length is 15 residues. Losses at the gene ends were 2 bases for V and 6 bases for J; bases not matched to a gene: 6. The CDR3: CAISEMASGEDTQYF. The CDR3 DNA reads as TGTGCCATCAGTGAGATGGCTAGCGGGGAGGATACGCAGTATTTT.

This clonotype was found many times. The chain has TRBV27 and TRBJ1-2; 7 bases fit TRBD1. CDR3 length: 15 residues. V trimming: 4 bases; J trimming: 4 bases; junction bases outside the gene matches: 9. CDR1 is MNHEY, CDR2 SMNVEV, per germline (reference sequence). The CDR3 loop reads CASSSSPGTAYGYTF. The CDR3 nucleotides read TGTGCCAGCAGTTCCTCCCCCGGGACAGCCTATGGCTACACCTTC.

The rearrangement joins TRBV7-9 to TRBJ1-5; D is ambiguous. Germline-derived CDR1 and CDR2 are SEHNR and FQNEAQ (reference sequence). The CDR3 totals 12 residues. Trimming took off 5 bases at V and 7 bases at J, with 9 bases between the two ends. CDR3 amino acids: CASSDPGQPQHF. CDR3 DNA sequence: TGTGCCAGCAGCGACCCGGGACAGCCCCAGCATTTT. The full variable domain, with the rest looked up from reference TRBV7-9 and TRBJ1-5, is DTGVSQNPRHKITKRGQNVTFRCDPISEHNRLYWYRQTLGQGPEFLTYFQNEAQLEKSRLLSDRFSAERPKGSFSTLEIQRTEQGDSAMYLCASSDPGQPQHFGDGTRLSIL.

In this sample, this clonotype turned up many times. The chain employs TRBV12-3 or TRBV12-4 and TRBJ2-3; 11 positions match TRBD2. Germline trimming cut 6 bases from V and 3 bases from J; bases unmatched to any gene: 5. This CDR3 contains 15 residues. The CDR3 DNA reads TGTGCCAGCAGGGTAGCGGGGGGGCCGACAGATACGCAGTATTTT. Amino acid sequence: CASRVAGGPTDTQYF.

V and J are TRBV5-6 and TRBJ2-7; D not certain. The CDR3 spans 18 residues. Trimming cost V 3 bases and J 0 bases, with 22 bases left between them. The germline gives CDR1 SGHDT, CDR2 YYEEEE. As DNA, the CDR3 is TGTGCCAGCAGCTATTCACCCTCGAGCGTGTCGATCTCCTACGAGCAGTACTTC. Translation: CASSYSPSSVSISYEQYF. Complete variable domain (other parts from reference TRBV5-6 and TRBJ2-7): DAGVTQSPTHLIKTRGQQVTLRCSPKSGHDTVSWYQQALGQGPQFIFQYYEEEERQRGNFPDRFSGHQFPNYSSELNVNALLLGDSALYLCASSYSPSSVSISYEQYFGPGTRLTVT.

This clonotype appeared a few times. V is TRBV19 and J is TRBJ1-1; weak D call: TRBD1 (6 bases). This CDR3 has 18 residues. The germline V gene has CDR1 LNHDA and CDR2 SQIVND (reference sequence). Trimming removed 4 bases from V and 0 bases from J, with 21 bases in between. CDR3 loop: CASSTLYREGDMNTEAFF. Here the CDR3 DNA reads TGTGCCAGTAGTACCCTTTACAGGGAAGGGGACATGAACACTGAAGCTTTCTTT.

This clonotype was counted at least ten times. The V call is TRBV6-1, the J call TRBJ2-7, with 11 nucleotides matching TRBD1. From germline, CDR1 is MNHNS and CDR2 SASEGT. The CDR3 covers 15 residues. The V gene end was trimmed by 6 bases and the J gene end by 5 bases; junction bases not matched to a gene: 9. CDR3 DNA: TGTGCCAGCAGGCTCTGGGACAGGGGGTCCCACGAGCAGTACTTC. The encoded protein is CASRLWDRGSHEQYF.

V is TRBV10-3 and J is TRBJ2-5, with D perhaps TRBD2 (5 bases). Trimming cost V 0 bases and J 11 bases, with 16 bases left between them. Germline-derived CDR1 and CDR2 are ENHRY and SYGVKD. This CDR3 region has 14 residues. The CDR3 loop reads CAISESVLPGFQYF. CDR3 in DNA: TGTGCCATCAGTGAGTCCGTTCTCCCGGGGTTTCAGTACTTC.

The chain has TRBV9 and TRBJ1-1; no firm D call. Looked up from germline, CDR1 is SGDLS and CDR2 is YYNGEE. The CDR3 length is 13 residues. V gave up 0 bases and J gave up 4 bases, with 7 bases separating them. The CDR3 DNA follows: TGTGCCAGCAGCGTAGGGCTAACCACTGAAGCTTTCTTT. Translating gives CASSVGLTTEAFF.

This clonotype was seen repeatedly, ten times or more. The chain combines TRBV28 with TRBJ1-2; 7 nucleotides align to TRBD1. The CDR3 length is 14 residues. In germline, CDR1 is MDHEN, CDR2 SYDVKM. V was clipped by 3 bases and J by 6 bases; unmatched bases: 7. CDR3: CASSLRQGKDGYTF. The CDR3 nucleotides are TGTGCCAGCAGTTTGCGACAGGGAAAGGATGGCTACACCTTC.

This clonotype was seen many times. The chain couples TRBV11-3 to TRBJ2-3; D not resolved. Trimming cost V 1 base and J 5 bases, with 10 bases left between them. Germline values: CDR1 SGHNT, CDR2 YENEEA. This CDR3 has 14 amino acids. As DNA, the CDR3 is TGTGCCAGCAGCTTAGCGTTTGGGGAAGATACGCAGTATTTT. It is translated as CASSLAFGEDTQYF. Full variable domain (outside the CDR3, taken from reference TRBV11-3 and TRBJ2-3): EAGVVQSPRYKIIEKKQPVAFWCNPISGHNTLYWYLQNLGQGPELLIRYENEEAVDDSQLPKDRFSAERLKGVDSTLKIQPAELGDSAVYLCASSLAFGEDTQYFGPGTRLTVL.

The V gene is TRBV7-9, the J gene TRBJ2-1, with 7 bases identical to TRBD2. CDR1 is SEHNR, CDR2 FQNEAQ, per germline (reference sequence). This CDR3 spans 15 amino acids. V lost 5 bases to trimming and J lost 8 bases; unmatched junction nucleotides: 12. The chain's CDR3 is CASSNPGGGHYEQFF. The CDR3 bases are TGTGCCAGCAGCAACCCGGGAGGCGGGCATTATGAGCAGTTCTTC.

This clonotype was counted ten times or more. V and J are TRBV7-9 and TRBJ2-1; no definite D call. V was shortened by 2 bases and J by 8 bases, with 10 bases between the two germline ends. The CDR3 spans 13 residues. Germline loops: CDR1 SEHNR, CDR2 FQNEAQ (reference sequence). The CDR3 protein is CASSLYSEDEQFF. The CDR3 DNA follows: TGTGCCAGCAGCTTATACTCAGAGGATGAGCAGTTCTTC.

This clonotype occurred many times. The chain has TRBV18 and TRBJ1-4; no definite D call. V gave up 8 bases and J gave up 5 bases, with 9 bases separating them. The CDR3 sequence is 12 residues long. Germline lookup yields CDR1 KGHSH and CDR2 LQKENI. The CDR3 bases are TGTGCCAGCAGACATCCGAATGAAAAACTGTTTTTT. This encodes CASRHPNEKLFF.

The chain is built from TRBV28 and TRBJ1-2; D remains unclear. The CDR3 spans 14 residues. The V end was cut by 3 bases, the J end by 4 bases, with 12 bases between. Germline CDR1 reads MDHEN; CDR2 reads SYDVKM. CDR3 nucleotides: TGTGCCAGCAGTTTTGGGGATTGGGGCTATGGCTACACCTTC. It translates to CASSFGDWGYGYTF.

In this sample, this clonotype turned up many times. CDR3 residues: CASSLGRIGTGELFF. In DNA form, the CDR3 reads TGTGCCAGCAGCTTAGGCAGGATTGGAACCGGGGAGCTGTTTTTT. The gene calls are TRBV7-2 and TRBJ2-2; D is ambiguous. The length of the CDR3 is 15 residues. Germline assignment: CDR1 SGHTA and CDR2 FQGNSA. V was cut by 1 base and J by 5 bases, with 11 bases left in between.

This clonotype occurred a few times. CDR3 DNA: TGTGCCAGCTCACCAGGACGGAACAATGAGCAGTTCTTC. As protein: CASSPGRNNEQFF. The chain couples TRBV18 to TRBJ2-1; D remains ambiguous. The CDR3 has 13 residues. V was shortened by 2 bases and J by 5 bases, with 7 bases between the two germline ends. Germline loops: CDR1 KGHSH, CDR2 LQKENI.

The rearrangement joins TRBV11-3 to TRBJ2-2; maybe TRBD1 (5 bases). The germline gives CDR1 SGHNT, CDR2 YENEEA. This CDR3 has 15 amino acids. Trimming removed 2 bases at V and 4 bases at J, with 11 bases between. The CDR3 coding sequence is TGTGCCAGCAGCTTACTGACAGAATTCACCGGGGAGCTGTTTTTT. Translating gives CASSLLTEFTGELFF. Filled out from reference TRBV11-3 and TRBJ2-2, the complete variable domain reads EAGVVQSPRYKIIEKKQPVAFWCNPISGHNTLYWYLQNLGQGPELLIRYENEEAVDDSQLPKDRFSAERLKGVDSTLKIQPAELGDSAVYLCASSLLTEFTGELFFGEGSRLTVL.

This clonotype was observed many times. The chain employs TRBV29-1 and TRBJ2-3, with D maybe TRBD1 (5 bases). Trimming shortened V by 3 bases and J by 1 base, and 14 bases separated the two germline ends. Germline-derived CDR1 and CDR2 are SQVTM and ANQGSEA. This CDR3 is built from 15 residues. Here the CDR3 reads CSVEGREGGTDTQYF. CDR3 sequence (DNA): TGCAGCGTTGAGGGCAGGGAAGGGGGCACAGATACGCAGTATTTT.

The genes are TRBV5-4 and TRBJ2-6, with D unresolved. Trimming shortened V by 1 base and J by 4 bases, and 9 bases separated the two germline ends. CDR1 SGHNT and CDR2 YYREEE come from the germline V gene (reference sequence). The CDR3 is 15 amino acids. The CDR3 region has the DNA TGTGCCAGCAGCTTGAAAGGGATGGGGGCCAACGTCCTGACTTTC. Encoded protein: CASSLKGMGANVLTF.

The genes are TRBV10-1 and TRBJ1-1; D possibly corresponds to TRBD1 (6 bases). The V gene lost 10 bases and the J gene lost 10 bases, with 25 bases spanning the gap. The CDR3 is made up of 14 amino acids. Germline V gives CDR1 WNHNN, CDR2 SYGVQD (reference sequence). In DNA form, the CDR3 reads TGCGCCACCAGCCACTTGGACAGCTCTGGGGGAGCTTTCTTT. Translated: CATSHLDSSGGAFF.

This clonotype was counted at least ten times. V is TRBV15 and J is TRBJ1-1; D is unresolved. Deletions cut 5 bases from V and 4 bases from J, with 17 bases between. Germline-derived CDR1 and CDR2 are LNHNV and YYDKDF (reference sequence). There are 15 residues in the CDR3. DNA of the CDR3: TGTGCCACCAGCCTTAGAGGCTCCCCCCTCACTGAAGCTTTCTTT. Its protein product is CATSLRGSPLTEAFF.

On this clonotype itself: Its ends do not fully match the called genes, so a read error is possible. The V gene is TRBV11-2, the J gene TRBJ2-7; no reliable D call. The germline CDR1 and CDR2 sequences are SGHAT and FQNNGV. The length of the CDR3 is 16 residues. The chain's CDR3 is CASSQDRLPSSYEQYF. The DNA for the CDR3 is TGCGCCAGCAGCCAAGATAGGCTGCCGTCCTCCTACGAGCAGTACTTC.

The chain is built from TRBV28 and TRBJ1-4; 10 bases line up with TRBD1. The CDR3 runs 19 residues. The V gene's germline CDR1 is MDHEN and CDR2 SYDVKM. V was pared by 8 bases and J by 3 bases, with 18 bases of the junction left unmatched. For the CDR3, the DNA is TGTGCCAGCCCGGCTGGGACTCGACAGGGGGCGCCTTCTAATGAAAAACTGTTTTTT. As protein: CASPAGTRQGAPSNEKLFF.

This clonotype was detected many times. The chain recombines TRBV2 with TRBJ1-1, with a tentative D call TRBD1 (5 bases). Per germline, CDR1 SNHLY and CDR2 FYNNEI. V was clipped by 8 bases and J by 0 bases, with 13 bases between them. The CDR3 spans 14 residues. The CDR3 loop is CASLRGELNTEAFF. CDR3 DNA sequence: TGTGCCAGCCTAAGGGGCGAATTGAACACTGAAGCTTTCTTT.

The chain has TRBV2 and TRBJ1-2; 7 bases agree with TRBD1. The junction had 11 bases not matched to a gene; V was cut back by 6 bases and J by 4 bases. Per germline, CDR1 SNHLY and CDR2 FYNNEI. This CDR3 has 15 amino acids. The CDR3 loop is CASSTIVQGIYGYTF. The CDR3, as DNA: TGTGCCAGCAGCACTATCGTACAGGGGATCTATGGCTACACCTTC.

This chain uses TRBV3-1 with TRBJ2-7; possibly TRBD1 for D (6 bases). The CDR3 runs to 16 residues. Germline V CDR1 and CDR2: LGHDT, YNNKEL (reference sequence). With 4 bases removed from V and 2 bases from J, the gap between germline ends came to 18 bases. CDR3 in amino acids: CASSPRDTRAPYEQYF. The CDR3 coding sequence is TGTGCCAGCAGCCCTCGGGACACACGGGCTCCCTACGAGCAGTACTTC.